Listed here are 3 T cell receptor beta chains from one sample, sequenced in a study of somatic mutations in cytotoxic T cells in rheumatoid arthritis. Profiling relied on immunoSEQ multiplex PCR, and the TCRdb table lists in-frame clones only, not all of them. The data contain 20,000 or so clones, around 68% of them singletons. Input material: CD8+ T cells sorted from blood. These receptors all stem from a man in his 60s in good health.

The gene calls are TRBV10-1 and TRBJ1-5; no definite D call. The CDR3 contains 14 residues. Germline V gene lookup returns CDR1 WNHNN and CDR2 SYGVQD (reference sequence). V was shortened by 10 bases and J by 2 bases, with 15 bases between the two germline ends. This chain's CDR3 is CATVRHDGNQPQHF. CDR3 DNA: TGCGCCACCGTGAGACACGACGGCAATCAGCCCCAGCATTTT.

The CDR3 nucleotides are TGTGCCAGCAGTTATGGACGGAGGACGAATGAGCAGTTCTTC. Translating it yields CASSYGRRTNEQFF. The gene calls are TRBV6-5 and TRBJ2-1; D perhaps matches TRBD2 (5 bases). This CDR3 is built from 14 residues. The V gene's germline CDR1 is MNHEY and CDR2 SVGAGI. Trimming took off 3 bases at V and 7 bases at J, with 13 bases between the two ends.

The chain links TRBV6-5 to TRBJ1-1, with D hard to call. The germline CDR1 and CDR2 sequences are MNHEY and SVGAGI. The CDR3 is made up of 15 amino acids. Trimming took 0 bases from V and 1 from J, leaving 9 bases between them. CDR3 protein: CASSYSNQANTEAFF. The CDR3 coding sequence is TGTGCCAGCAGTTACTCGAACCAGGCGAACACTGAAGCTTTCTTT.